The next 22 T cell receptor beta chains were all read from a single sample in a study of shared clonotypes between healthy human individuals. Sequenced by immunoSEQ multiplex PCR; TCRdb stores in-frame clones only, minus some. This sample has about 2.1 million clones, with about 94% found just once. Positively selected for CCR7, the CD45RO-negative cells used as naive CD8 cells excluded terminally differentiated effector memory CD45RA+ cells. Sequenced material: naive CD8+ T cells from PBMCs. The receptors derive from a young man in good health. Some clones in this sample may be carry-over from other donors' samples.

The chain has TRBV28 and TRBJ1-1; D is unclear. Germline V CDR1 and CDR2: MDHEN, SYDVKM. The CDR3 has 13 residues. Between the trimmed V and J ends, which lost 6 bases and 3 bases, there was a span of 11 bases. In DNA form, the CDR3 reads TGTGCCAGCAGCCCCCCGTTCTACACTGAAGCTTTCTTT. Translation: CASSPPFYTEAFF.

The chain carries TRBV7-9 and TRBJ1-1; D is uncertain. Germline CDR1 SEHNR, CDR2 FQNEAQ (reference sequence). The CDR3 has 17 amino acids. V lost 4 bases and J 1 base, leaving 19 bases between the germline ends. The CDR3 region is CASSSHGWRPKNTEAFF. The CDR3 DNA follows: TGTGCCAGCAGCTCCCACGGTTGGCGGCCGAAGAACACTGAAGCTTTCTTT.

A single count supports this clone. V gene TRBV5-1 combines with J gene TRBJ2-1; the D call may be TRBD1 or TRBD2 (5 bases each). Germline CDR1 and CDR2: SGHRS and YFSETQ. CDR3 length equals 14 residues. V shed 2 bases and J shed 5 bases, with 11 bases lying between them. The CDR3: CASSFRGLNNEQFF. The CDR3, as DNA: TGCGCCAGCAGCTTCCGGGGCCTAAACAATGAGCAGTTCTTC.

The V and J genes are TRBV27 and TRBJ2-7, with TRBD2 matching over 8 bases. The J segment lost 1 base and the V segment lost 10 bases, leaving 9 bases of the junction unmatched. Germline assignment: CDR1 MNHEY and CDR2 SMNVEV (reference sequence). The CDR3 spans 14 residues. The CDR3 here is CATALLAGSYEQYF. The DNA for the CDR3 is TGTGCCACCGCACTTCTAGCGGGTTCCTACGAGCAGTACTTC.

The J gene is TRBJ2-5, the V gene TRBV5-1, with 9 bases lining up with TRBD1. Germline values: CDR1 SGHRS, CDR2 YFSETQ. CDR3 length: 16 amino acids. V lost 4 bases and J lost 4; bases outside the gene matches: 11. CDR3 region: CASSPERTGVRETQYF. DNA for the CDR3: TGCGCCAGCAGCCCCGAGCGGACAGGGGTGAGAGAGACCCAGTACTTC.

This clone was counted a single time. This same CDR3 is encoded by further DNA sequences in the sample. J is TRBJ2-6 and V is TRBV27; no clear D gene. This CDR3 region has 16 residues. Germline CDR1 and CDR2: MNHEY and SMNVEV (reference sequence). The V gene lost 0 bases and the J gene lost 4 bases, with 10 bases spanning the gap. This chain's CDR3 is CASSLSAGSGANVLTF. The CDR3 coding sequence is TGTGCCAGCAGTTTATCCGCCGGGTCCGGGGCCAACGTCCTGACTTTC.

The chain couples TRBV5-1 to TRBJ2-7; D might be TRBD2 (6 bases). The CDR3 is 14 residues long. The germline V and J ends were trimmed by 0 bases and 5 bases, with 12 bases remaining between them. The germline gives CDR1 SGHRS, CDR2 YFSETQ. CDR3 nucleotide sequence: TGCGCCAGCAGCTTGGCGCGGGAACGGAACGAGCAGTACTTC. It translates to CASSLARERNEQYF.

About this clone: The sample carries other DNA sequences with the same CDR3. CDR3 residues: CASSSGTYNEQFF. In DNA, the CDR3 is TGTGCCAGCAGCTCGGGTACCTACAATGAGCAGTTCTTC. The rearrangement uses TRBV7-3 and TRBJ2-1; no firm D call. CDR1 and CDR2 (germline): SGHTA, FQGTGA. Trimming took 4 bases from V and 2 from J, leaving 6 bases between them. The CDR3 has 13 amino acids.

The CDR3 spells CASSLFPGGNEKLFF. CDR3 nucleotide sequence: TGTGCCAGCAGTCTATTTCCGGGGGGTAATGAAAAACTGTTTTTT. This sequence joins TRBV28 and TRBJ1-4; D perhaps matches TRBD1 (5 bases). The V and J ends lost 5 bases and 4 bases respectively, with 14 bases between them. The CDR3 loop spans 15 amino acids. Germline-derived CDR1 and CDR2 are MDHEN and SYDVKM.

The DNA of the CDR3 is TGTGCCAGCAGCGGGGCCAGCTCTAACTATGGCTACACCTTC. Translated: CASSGASSNYGYTF. The chain couples TRBV9 to TRBJ1-2; D gene uncertain. Trimming removed 3 bases from V and 0 bases from J, with 9 bases in between. The germline CDR1 and CDR2 sequences are SGDLS and YYNGEE. The CDR3 is made up of 14 amino acids.

The genes are TRBV6-1 and TRBJ1-1; a weak D match, TRBD1 (6 bases). The V and J ends lost 4 bases and 7 bases respectively, with 16 bases between them. CDR1 and CDR2 from the germline V gene are MNHNS and SASEGT. This CDR3 spans 14 amino acids. The CDR3 sequence is CASSGAWGHIEAFF. The CDR3 DNA reads as TGTGCCAGCAGTGGGGCGTGGGGACATATTGAAGCTTTCTTT.

CDR3 region: CASSSGQWGVYEQYF. The CDR3, as DNA: TGTGCCAGCAGCTCGGGACAGTGGGGAGTCTACGAGCAGTACTTC. The chain combines TRBV9 with TRBJ2-7; 7 bases map to TRBD1. The V gene's germline CDR1 is SGDLS and CDR2 YYNGEE. The CDR3 loop spans 15 amino acids. J gave up 3 bases and V 4 bases, and 10 bases lay outside the gene matches.

The chain has TRBV4-1 and TRBJ2-1; TRBD1 aligns across 7 bases. CDR1 is MGHRA, CDR2 YSYEKL, per germline. Germline trimming cut 3 bases from V and 4 bases from J; bases unmatched to any gene: 12. This CDR3 comprises 17 residues. As DNA, the CDR3 is TGCGCCAGCAGCCAGCTGTTCGGGACAGTTGCATACAATGAGCAGTTCTTC. Translated: CASSQLFGTVAYNEQFF.

The chain couples TRBV6-5 to TRBJ2-3; D perhaps matches TRBD2 (6 bases). This CDR3 spans 15 amino acids. The V end lost 6 bases, the J end lost 2 bases, and 15 bases lay between the germline ends. The germline CDR1 and CDR2 sequences are MNHEY and SVGAGI. The CDR3 sequence: CASSPVGEDTDTQYF. CDR3 bases: TGTGCCAGCAGCCCCGTAGGGGAGGACACAGATACGCAGTATTTT.

The J gene is TRBJ2-7, the V gene TRBV27; TRBD2 is a possible D gene (6 bases). The germline V gene encodes CDR1 MNHEY and CDR2 SMNVEV (reference sequence). V lost 2 bases and J lost 4, with 12 bases in between. CDR3 size: 14 residues. In nucleotides, the CDR3 is TGTGCCAGCAGTTTAGGAGGGAATCTTTACGAGCAGTACTTC. The encoded protein is CASSLGGNLYEQYF.

J is TRBJ1-2 and V is TRBV10-3; possible D gene TRBD1, 6 bases. Per germline, CDR1 ENHRY and CDR2 SYGVKD. Trimming removed 8 bases at V and 0 bases at J, with 28 bases between. This CDR3 spans 19 amino acids. The DNA for the CDR3 is TGTGCCATCCTCGCCTGGGGGCAGGGGAATACCCAAGCTAACTATGGCTACACCTTC. Protein: CAILAWGQGNTQANYGYTF.

The chain links TRBV11-2 to TRBJ2-1; 10 bases are shared with TRBD2. Germline CDR1 SGHAT, CDR2 FQNNGV. The junction had 15 bases not matched to a gene; V was cut back by 5 bases and J by 8 bases. The CDR3 is made up of 17 amino acids. In DNA, the CDR3 is TGTGCCAGCAGCCCGTACCCTAGCGGGAGATTCAGCGATGAGCAGTTCTTC. Translation gives CASSPYPSGRFSDEQFF.

This chain joins TRBV27 and TRBJ2-3; a weak D match, TRBD2 (6 bases). Germline V gene sequence: CDR1 MNHEY, CDR2 SMNVEV (reference sequence). The CDR3 covers 16 residues. The ends were cut back, 1 base at V and 3 bases at J, with 14 bases in the middle. The CDR3 DNA reads TGTGCCAGCAGTTTATTGACCCCCCGGGAGACAGATACGCAGTATTTT. Its translation is CASSLLTPRETDTQYF.

The V gene is TRBV13, the J gene TRBJ1-1; D remains ambiguous. The CDR3 totals 12 residues. Per germline, CDR1 PRHDT and CDR2 FYEKMQ (reference sequence). V lost 7 bases and J lost 6, with 12 bases in between. CDR3 coding DNA: TGTGCCAGCATGATCAAGGCCTCTGAAGCTTTCTTT. Protein product: CASMIKASEAFF.

V usage is TRBV4-1 and J usage is TRBJ2-2; D is perhaps TRBD1 (5 bases). The CDR3 contains 14 residues. Germline CDR1 MGHRA, CDR2 YSYEKL. Trimming pared 2 bases from V and 6 bases from J, leaving 10 bases between. The CDR3 DNA sequence: TGCGCCAGCAGCCAATCTCAGGGTCCCGGGGAGCTGTTTTTT. It specifies CASSQSQGPGELFF.

About this clone itself: In the same sample, other DNA sequences code for this CDR3. The gene calls are TRBV11-1 and TRBJ2-7, with 9 bases aligning to TRBD2. CDR3 size: 14 residues. With 3 bases clipped from V and 4 bases from J, the junction kept 4 bases outside the gene matches. Germline V gene sequence: CDR1 SGHAT, CDR2 FQDESV (reference sequence). The CDR3 spells CASSLGLAGYEQYF. In DNA, the CDR3 is TGTGCCAGCAGCTTGGGGCTAGCGGGATACGAGCAGTACTTC.

The chain couples TRBV4-2 to TRBJ2-7; TRBD2 matches 10 bases. V lost 0 bases and J lost 4; bases outside the gene matches: 6. Germline-derived CDR1 and CDR2 are LGHNA and YNFKEQ. There are 16 residues in the CDR3. This CDR3 reads CASSQDPPSGGYEQYF. CDR3 DNA: TGTGCCAGCAGCCAAGACCCCCCTAGCGGGGGTTACGAGCAGTACTTC.